Below are 8 T cell receptor beta chains sequenced from a single sample in a study of T-cell memory formation after mild COVID-19. One entry per CDR3 protein, called by TCRdb with MiXCR from the 5' RACE reads. The sample has roughly 510,000 distinct CDR3 sequences; roughly 17% are singletons. Source material: PBMCs or a T cell subset sorted from them (not recorded which). The receptors shown here come from an adult woman who had mild COVID-19 (a few samples of this study predate the infection). Cell type and time point are not known.

V and J are TRBV30 and TRBJ1-2; D is undetermined. CDR3 length: 13 amino acids. Deletions cut 3 bases from V and 5 bases from J, with 13 bases between. CDR1 is GTSNPN and CDR2 is SVGIG in the germline V gene (reference sequence). CDR3 amino acids: CAWSQAPRYGYTF. The CDR3, as DNA: TGTGCCTGGAGCCAAGCCCCCAGATATGGCTACACCTTC.

This clonotype was seen a few times. The rearrangement uses TRBV5-1 and TRBJ1-1; 7 nucleotides agree with TRBD1. CDR3 length: 13 residues. Germline CDR1 and CDR2: SGHRS and YFSETQ. Unmatched junction bases numbered 2, after V lost 0 bases and J lost 6 bases. The chain's CDR3 is CASSLVQGSEAFF. Written as DNA, the CDR3 is TGCGCCAGCAGCTTGGTACAGGGGTCTGAAGCTTTCTTT.

V usage is TRBV7-9 and J usage is TRBJ2-7; TRBD1 matches at 7 bases. CDR3 length: 12 amino acids. Per the germline V gene, CDR1 is SEHNR and CDR2 is FQNEAQ (reference sequence). The trim removed 5 bases at V and 6 bases at J, leaving 4 bases unmatched. CDR3 amino acids: CASSISGGEQYF. The CDR3 nucleotides read TGTGCCAGCAGCATATCAGGGGGCGAGCAGTACTTC.

Only a few counts were recorded for this clonotype. The V and J genes are TRBV12-3 or TRBV12-4 and TRBJ1-2, with a possible D match to TRBD1 (6 bases). Trimming shortened V by 2 bases and J by 0 bases, and 13 bases separated the two germline ends. The CDR3 totals 16 residues. DNA of the CDR3: TGTGCCAGCAGTTTATCGCGGGGGCGAGCTAACTATGGCTACACCTTC. Translation gives CASSLSRGRANYGYTF.

The V gene is TRBV15, the J gene TRBJ1-2; D is unclear. Germline values: CDR1 LNHNV, CDR2 YYDKDF (reference sequence). V gave up 0 bases and J gave up 7 bases, with 15 bases separating them. This CDR3 is built from 15 residues. The CDR3, as DNA: TGTGCCACCAGCAGAGATTGGAGGGATATGGGTGGCTACACCTTC. Protein product: CATSRDWRDMGGYTF. The full variable domain, its missing parts supplied by reference TRBV15 and TRBJ1-2, is DAMVIQNPRYQVTQFGKPVTLSCSQTLNHNVMYWYQQKSSQAPKLLFHYYDKDFNNEADTPDNFQSRRPNTSFCFLDIRSPGLGDTAMYLCATSRDWRDMGGYTFGSGTRLTVV.

V usage is TRBV21-1 and J usage is TRBJ2-7; the table names TRBD2, a call not compared with the DNA. TRBV21-1 constitutes a pseudogene. The CDR3 length is 16 residues. The CDR3 is CASSKGEGVSSCEQYF. CDR3 sequence (DNA): TGTGCCAGCAGCAAGGGGGAGGGAGTGAGCTCCTGCGAGCAGTACTTC.

This clonotype was seen a handful of times. The V call is TRBV7-3, the J call TRBJ2-3; D unresolved. From germline, CDR1 is SGHTA and CDR2 FQGTGA. V was cut by 5 bases and J by 4 bases, with 16 bases left in between. The CDR3 extends over 15 amino acids. CDR3 nucleotide sequence: TGTGCCAGCAGCAACGGGCCAAAGGGTTCAGATACGCAGTATTTT. Its translation is CASSNGPKGSDTQYF.

This clonotype was observed a few times. The chain combines TRBV25-1 with TRBJ2-5; TRBD1 or TRBD2 may be the D gene (5 bases each). The CDR3 is made up of 15 amino acids. From germline, CDR1 is MGHDK and CDR2 SYGVNS. Trimming removed 7 bases from V and 5 bases from J, with 20 bases in between. In DNA form, the CDR3 reads TGTGCCAGCACACCCCTTGGGACCGAGAGGGAGACCCAGTACTTC. The encoded protein is CASTPLGTERETQYF. The whole variable domain, remainder taken from reference TRBV25-1 and TRBJ2-5, is EADIYQTPRYLVIGTGKKITLECSQTMGHDKMYWYQQDPGMELHLIHYSYGVNSTEKGDLSSESTVSRIRTEHFPLTLESARPSHTSQYLCASTPLGTERETQYFGPGTRLLVL.